This T cell receptor beta chain comes out of a study of CD8 T cells in Susac syndrome. From blood CD8+ and CD4+ T cells, the TCR beta chain was sequenced. TEMRA cells were FACS-enriched, while CD8+ and CD4+ T cells were negatively isolated. Findings of the study overall: As the study acknowledged, the number of individuals in its TCR sequencing and HLA analysis was relatively small.

Reverse transcription of 0.5 to 1 ug RNA was performed with random hexamers. TCR beta CDR3 was amplified by immunoSEQ multiplex PCR. This amplification extended across 54 Vbeta and 13 Jbeta segments. TCRdb analysed the immunoSEQ multiplex PCR reads with MiXCR anew, one entry per CDR3 protein. The sample holds about 210,000 distinct CDR3 sequences, roughly 96% seen once. With respect to this clonotype: The antigen remains undetermined. A read error may produce the germline difference seen at one junction end.

Sequencing was performed on CD4+ T cells from PBMCs. The sequence was obtained from a human donor with multiple sclerosis.

CDR3 nucleotide sequence: TGTGCCACCAGCAGAGACCGACAGAACAATCACCCCCAGCATTTT. This sequence encodes CATSRDRQNNHPQHF. The genes are TRBV15 and TRBJ1-5; D is possibly TRBD1 (5 bases). Germline assignment: CDR1 LNHNV and CDR2 YYDKDF (reference sequence). The CDR3 contains 15 residues.